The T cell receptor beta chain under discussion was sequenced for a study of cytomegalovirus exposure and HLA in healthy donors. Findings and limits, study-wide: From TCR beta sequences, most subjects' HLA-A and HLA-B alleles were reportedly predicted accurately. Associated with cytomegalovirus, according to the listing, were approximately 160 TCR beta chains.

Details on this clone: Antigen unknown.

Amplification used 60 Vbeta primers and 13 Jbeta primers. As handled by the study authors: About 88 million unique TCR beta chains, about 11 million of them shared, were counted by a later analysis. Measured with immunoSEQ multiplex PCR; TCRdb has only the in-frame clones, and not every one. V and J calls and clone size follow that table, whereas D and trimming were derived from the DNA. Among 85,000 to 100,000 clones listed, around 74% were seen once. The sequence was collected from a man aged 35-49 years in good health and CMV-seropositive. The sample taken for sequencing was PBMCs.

CDR3 loop: CASSQETGGEAFF. CDR3 DNA: TGCGCCAGCAGCCAAGAAACGGGGGGTGAAGCTTTCTTT. The chain employs TRBV4-3 and TRBJ1-1; D perhaps matches TRBD1 (5 bases). Germline V gene sequence: CDR1 LGHNA, CDR2 YSLEER. This CDR3 comprises 13 residues. V lost 0 bases, J lost 7 bases, and 9 bases lay in between.